What follows are 18 T cell receptor beta chains derived from one specimen sequenced in a study of blood T cell repertoires in COVID-19. Profiling relied on immunoSEQ multiplex PCR, and the TCRdb table lists in-frame clones only, not all of them. The sample contains tens of thousands of clones, about 86% of which appear only once. Specimen: peripheral blood. The receptors here all came from a man aged 45-60 years with acute or convalescent COVID-19.

The chain has TRBV7-9 and TRBJ2-7, with a weak D call TRBD2 (5 bases). V dropped 5 bases and J dropped 2 bases, with 16 bases sitting between them. CDR1 is SEHNR and CDR2 is FQNEAQ in the germline V gene (reference sequence). The CDR3 length is 15 residues. This chain's CDR3 is CASSTDHGVTYEQYF. The CDR3 nucleotides are TGTGCCAGCAGCACTGATCACGGGGTGACCTACGAGCAGTACTTC. The variable domain in full, completed from reference TRBV7-9 and TRBJ2-7, reads DTGVSQNPRHKITKRGQNVTFRCDPISEHNRLYWYRQTLGQGPEFLTYFQNEAQLEKSRLLSDRFSAERPKGSFSTLEIQRTEQGDSAMYLCASSTDHGVTYEQYFGPGTRLTVT.

The chain carries TRBV27 and TRBJ2-5; 9 bases are shared with TRBD2. There are 15 residues in the CDR3. Germline values: CDR1 MNHEY, CDR2 SMNVEV (reference sequence). The V segment lost 2 bases and the J segment 5 bases; nucleotides outside the gene matches: 6. The CDR3 bases are TGTGCCAGCAGTTTAGTAGCGGGAGATCGGGAGACCCAGTACTTC. Translated: CASSLVAGDRETQYF.

The chain joins TRBV3-1 (or the pseudogene TRBV3-2) to TRBJ2-3; TRBD2 aligns across 8 bases. Trimming cost V 1 base and J 5 bases; bases outside gene matches: 5. This CDR3 has 15 residues. Germline CDR1 LGHDT, CDR2 YNNKEL (reference sequence). The CDR3, as DNA: TGTGCCAGCAGCCAAGCGGGAGGGCCGGGAGATACGCAGTATTTT. It encodes CASSQAGGPGDTQYF.

The chain recombines TRBV5-6 with TRBJ2-1; D might be TRBD1 (7 bases). Germline CDR1 SGHDT, CDR2 YYEEEE. V lost 5 bases and J lost 11, with 26 bases in between. CDR3 length equals 16 residues. CDR3 DNA sequence: TGTGCCAGCAGACGGTCCGGGATTTCCCAGGGGGGTAAGCAGTTCTTC. This encodes CASRRSGISQGGKQFF.

The J gene is TRBJ1-5, the V gene TRBV19; D may be TRBD1 (5 bases). Germline assignment: CDR1 LNHDA and CDR2 SQIVND (reference sequence). The CDR3 has 14 amino acids. With 1 base removed from V and 5 bases from J, the gap between germline ends came to 9 bases. The CDR3 region has the DNA TGTGCCAGTAGTATAGGGACGGGGGATCAGCCCCAGCATTTT. It translates to CASSIGTGDQPQHF.

CDR3 DNA: TGTGCCAGCAGCTTGGCCGGGAGCCAAGAGACCCAGTACTTC. It yields the protein CASSLAGSQETQYF. The chain joins TRBV5-6 to TRBJ2-5; possibly TRBD2 for D (6 bases). The germline V gene has CDR1 SGHDT and CDR2 YYEEEE. This CDR3 has 14 amino acids. The germline V and J ends were trimmed by 0 bases and 1 base, with 7 bases remaining between them.

CDR3 sequence reads: CASSPDAREKLFF. The CDR3 DNA reads TGTGCCAGCTCACCTGATGCCCGGGAAAAACTGTTTTTT. This chain links TRBV18 with TRBJ1-4, with unresolved D. CDR1 and CDR2 from the germline V gene are KGHSH and LQKENI. Trimming cost V 3 bases and J 8 bases, with 10 bases left between them. This CDR3 is 13 amino acids long.

The rearrangement uses TRBV5-1 and TRBJ2-1; 8 bases match TRBD2. The V gene's germline CDR1 is SGHRS and CDR2 YFSETQ. CDR3 length equals 12 residues. V lost 7 bases and J lost 12; bases outside the gene matches: 9. The DNA for the CDR3 is TGCGCCAGCGGCGGGGGGTCATGGGCGCAGTTCTTC. It translates to CASGGGSWAQFF.

The rearrangement joins TRBV28 to TRBJ1-5; no reliable D call. CDR1 is MDHEN, CDR2 SYDVKM, per germline. The CDR3 consists of 14 residues. Trimming removed 3 bases at V and 7 bases at J, with 13 bases between. In DNA, the CDR3 is TGTGCCAGCAGTTTTAACGGAGGAAGACAGCCCCAGCATTTT. Protein product: CASSFNGGRQPQHF.

The genes are TRBV5-6 and TRBJ2-3; 7 bases are shared with TRBD2. V lost 2 bases, J lost 0 bases, and 3 bases stayed unmatched. Germline CDR1 and CDR2: SGHDT and YYEEEE. The CDR3 sequence is 15 residues long. CDR3 protein: CASSFWRGSTDTQYF. The CDR3 DNA reads as TGTGCCAGCAGCTTCTGGCGGGGGAGCACAGATACGCAGTATTTT.

Written as DNA, the CDR3 is TGTGCCAGTAGTATTCAAGGGACAGGGTGGAACGAGCAGTACTTC. Translated, it gives CASSIQGTGWNEQYF. The chain has TRBV19 and TRBJ2-7; 9 bases fit TRBD1. Unmatched junction bases numbered 8, after V lost 3 bases and J lost 5 bases. This CDR3 comprises 15 residues. Per the germline V gene, CDR1 is LNHDA and CDR2 is SQIVND (reference sequence). The full variable domain, with the rest looked up from reference TRBV19 and TRBJ2-7, is DGGITQSPKYLFRKEGQNVTLSCEQNLNHDAMYWYRQDPGQGLRLIYYSQIVNDFQKGDIAEGYSVSREKKESFPLTVTSAQKNPTAFYLCASSIQGTGWNEQYFGPGTRLTVT.

V usage is TRBV6-4 and J usage is TRBJ1-1, with D possibly matching TRBD1 (5 bases). V shed 8 bases and J shed 1 base, with 17 bases lying between them. The CDR3 sequence is 15 residues long. Germline loops: CDR1 MRHNA, CDR2 SNTAGT. The DNA of the CDR3 is TGTGCCAGCCGCCTTACGGACACCCGGAACACTGAAGCTTTCTTT. It yields the protein CASRLTDTRNTEAFF.

This clone was counted once. The chain uses TRBV5-1 and TRBJ2-5, with 9 nucleotides matching TRBD1. V lost 3 bases and J lost 2; bases outside the gene matches: 5. The length of the CDR3 is 15 residues. Germline lookup yields CDR1 SGHRS and CDR2 YFSETQ. The CDR3 loop reads CASSSGQGRQETQYF. For the CDR3, the DNA is TGCGCCAGCAGCTCCGGACAGGGGAGGCAAGAGACCCAGTACTTC.

The chain couples TRBV27 to TRBJ2-5, with D perhaps matching TRBD1 (6 bases). Germline CDR1 MNHEY, CDR2 SMNVEV (reference sequence). The V end was cut by 3 bases, the J end by 1 base, with 12 bases between. This CDR3 has 15 amino acids. CDR3 in DNA: TGTGCCAGCAGTTTTGGGGGCCGAGGCCAAGAGACCCAGTACTTC. It codes for CASSFGGRGQETQYF.

This rearrangement joins TRBV6-5 to TRBJ1-2; the D gene is possibly TRBD1 (6 bases). Germline V CDR1 and CDR2: MNHEY, SVGAGI. The CDR3 is 13 residues long. Trimming removed 5 bases from V and 8 bases from J, with 15 bases in between. The CDR3 sequence: CASSITGIGGYTF. The CDR3 DNA reads as TGTGCCAGCAGTATAACAGGGATTGGCGGCTACACCTTC.

The CDR3 bases are TGTGCCAGCTCACCACCGGTTTTAGTTGATCGGGCTTTCTTT. This gives the protein CASSPPVLVDRAFF. This chain uses TRBV18 with TRBJ1-1, with D unclear. The V end lost 0 bases, the J end lost 11 bases, and 16 bases lay between the germline ends. The germline V gene has CDR1 KGHSH and CDR2 LQKENI. CDR3 length equals 14 residues. Using reference TRBV18 and TRBJ1-1 for the parts outside the CDR3, the full variable domain is NAGVMQNPRHLVRRRGQEARLRCSPMKGHSHVYWYRQLPEEGLKFMVYLQKENIIDESGMPKERFSAEFPKEGPSILRIQQVVRGDSAAYFCASSPPVLVDRAFFGQGTRLTVV.

The CDR3 sequence: CASSLRTERGAFF. CDR3 DNA sequence: TGTGCCAGCTCACTACGGACCGAAAGGGGAGCTTTCTTT. The rearrangement joins TRBV18 to TRBJ1-1, with a possible D match to TRBD1 (5 bases). V lost 4 bases to trimming and J lost 10 bases, with 16 bases between them. Per germline, CDR1 KGHSH and CDR2 LQKENI. CDR3 length: 13 residues.

The genes are TRBV10-3 and TRBJ1-1; D gene uncertain. CDR1 is ENHRY and CDR2 is SYGVKD in the germline V gene. The CDR3 consists of 15 residues. Between the trimmed V and J ends, which lost 0 bases and 0 bases, there was a span of 8 bases. CDR3 protein: CAISESEDMNTEAFF. The CDR3 nucleotides read TGTGCCATCAGTGAGTCTGAGGATATGAACACTGAAGCTTTCTTT.